The entry that follows covers one T cell receptor beta chain sequence. The target antigen is unknown. This entry comes from a study of OX40 agonist ivuxolimab in advanced cancers. Overall study context: Patients in the trial were receiving intravenous ivuxolimab every 2 weeks, at doses of 0.01 to 10 mg/kg. A partial response was reached by three patients: one with hepatocellular carcinoma and two with cutaneous melanoma. Dose-escalation patients suffered from hepatocellular carcinoma, melanoma, renal cell or head and neck cancer. Regarding the study as a whole: Antigens targeted by the expanded peripheral T cells were not determined.

Libraries were prepared by immunoSEQ multiplex PCR; TCRdb keeps only in-frame clonotypes and omits some of them. This table holds more than 70,000 clones, approximately 90% found once. Germline loops: CDR1 SGHRS, CDR2 YFSETQ. This CDR3 contains 15 residues. The source of this sequence is an adult with an advanced solid tumor such as melanoma, head and neck, liver or kidney cancer. The V call is TRBV5-1, the J call TRBJ2-5, with D perhaps matching TRBD2 (6 bases). The J call is uncertain, as TRBJ2-7 better fits the DNA end. This sample comprised CD4+ or CD8+ T cells sorted from blood, obtained in a trial of the OX40 agonist ivuxolimab. CDR3 protein: CASSLEVAVSYEQYF. The CDR3 DNA reads TGCGCCAGCAGCTTGGAAGTAGCGGTGAGCTACGAGCAGTACTTC.